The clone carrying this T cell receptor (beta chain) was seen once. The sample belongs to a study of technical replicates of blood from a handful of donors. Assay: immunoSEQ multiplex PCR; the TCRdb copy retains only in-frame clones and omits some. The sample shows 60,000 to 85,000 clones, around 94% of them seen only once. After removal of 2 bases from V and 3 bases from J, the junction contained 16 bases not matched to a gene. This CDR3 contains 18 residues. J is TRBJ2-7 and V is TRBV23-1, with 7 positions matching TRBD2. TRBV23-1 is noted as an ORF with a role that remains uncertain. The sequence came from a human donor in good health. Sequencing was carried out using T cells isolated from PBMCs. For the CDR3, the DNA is TGCGCCAGCAGTCAAAAGGGGACTAAGTACCCTTCATACTACGAGCAGTACTTC. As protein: CASSQKGTKYPSYYEQYF.